The TCR beta chain described here comes from a study of identical twins. V was clipped by 3 bases and J by 4 bases, with 6 bases between them. Germline V gene sequence: CDR1 DFQATT, CDR2 SNEGSKA (reference sequence). The CDR3 runs to 11 residues. This clonotype was seen many times. MiXCR, applied by TCRdb to the 5' RACE reads, yields one record per CDR3 protein. The data show 150,000 or so distinct CDR3 sequences, 3% to 4.5% seen once. The J gene is TRBJ2-5, the V gene TRBV20-1; D not certain. Material for sequencing was memory T cells sorted from blood. This sequence was found in a young man in good health. The CDR3 DNA follows: TGCAGTGCTAGTATGGGAGAGACCCAGTACTTC. The encoded protein is CSASMGETQYF.